Listed below are T cell receptor beta chains from one sample, sequenced in a study of graft-versus-host responses after intestinal transplantation. Clones were read by immunoSEQ multiplex PCR, and TCRdb kept only the in-frame ones, dropping some. The table includes some 130,000 clones, around nine tenths detected once. The antigens these receptors bind are not known. The sample consisted of unstimulated CD4+ T cells sorted from spleen or lymph node cells, taken before intestinal transplant. The receptors originated from a human donor who received an intestinal transplant. The CDR3 runs from the conserved cysteine through the conserved F or W. The order of the fields is J gene, V gene, D gene, clone size, CDR3 DNA, CDR3 protein. The D gene is left open where the match is weak. The listing skips clone size in some rows; elsewhere it reads once, few, many or a size class.

TRBJ2-1	TRBV9	TRBD2	NA	TGTGCCAGCAGCCCGGGGGCCAGCGGGGGTACCTACAATGAGCAGTTCTTC	CASSPGASGGTYNEQFF
TRBJ2-5	TRBV5-4	TRBD1	NA	TGTGCCAGCGCCCGGGACAGCCAAGAGACCCAGTACTTC	CASARDSQETQYF
TRBJ1-2	TRBV18	TRBD1	NA	TGTGCCAGCTCACGGAGCCTTTCCCGGGACAGGGGCTATGGCTACACCTTC	CASSRSLSRDRGYGYTF
TRBJ1-5	TRBV6-1	NA	NA	TGTGCCAGCAGTGAAATCGGGGCAGTCGATCAGCCCCAGCATTTT	CASSEIGAVDQPQHF
TRBJ1-1	TRBV19	NA	few	TGTGCCAGTAGTACCCAGGGGCGAGGGACTGAAGCTTTCTTT	CASSTQGRGTEAFF
TRBJ1-2	TRBV7-2	NA	NA	TGTGCCAGCAGGCTCCAGGGTTACGATGGCTACACCTTC	CASRLQGYDGYTF
TRBJ1-1	TRBV6-5	NA	NA	TGTGCCAGCAGTAAGAATGGGGGATTCACTGAAGCTTTCTTT	CASSKNGGFTEAFF
TRBJ1-6	TRBV5-6	NA	once	TGTGCCAGCAGCTTGGGGGGGTTCTCTTATTCACCCCTCCACTTT	CASSLGGFSYSPLHF
TRBJ1-1	TRBV7-9	NA	NA	TGTGCCAGCAGCTTTGAGGTGAACACTGAAGCTTTCTTT	CASSFEVNTEAFF
TRBJ1-2	TRBV5-6	TRBD1	NA	TGTGCCAGCAGCTTACGCCGGGGCAGGGGGCTTCTTCATGGCTACACCTTC	CASSLRRGRGLLHGYTF
TRBJ2-7	TRBV5-8	TRBD1	NA	TGTGCCAGCAGCTTAAGACAGGGGGCAAGCGAGCAGTACTTC	CASSLRQGASEQYF
TRBJ1-2	TRBV5-4	NA	NA	TGTGCCAGCAGCTTGCCCGGAGACTATGGCTACACCTTC	CASSLPGDYGYTF
TRBJ1-2	TRBV7-6	TRBD1	NA	TGTGCCAGCAGCTTAACTGACAGGGGGCTCTATGGCTACACCTTC	CASSLTDRGLYGYTF
TRBJ2-7	TRBV11-3	NA	NA	TGTGCCAGCAGCTTCAGTCTGGCAGCGGACGAGCAGTACTTC	CASSFSLAADEQYF
TRBJ1-1	TRBV11-3	TRBD1	NA	TGTGCCAGCAGCTCCCCCCGGTGGGACAGGGAGAACACTGAAGCTTTCTTT	CASSSPRWDRENTEAFF
TRBJ1-1	TRBV19	NA	few	TGTGCCAGTAAAGAGGGAACTGAAGCTTTCTTT	CASKEGTEAFF
TRBJ1-2	TRBV2	NA	once	TGTGCCAGCAGTGAACAGGGGAAGGGTGGCTACACCTTC	CASSEQGKGGYTF
TRBJ2-3	TRBV7-7	TRBD2	NA	TGTGCCAGCAGCTTAAAGGCGGGGGGCCTCTCAGATACGCAGTATTTT	CASSLKAGGLSDTQYF
TRBJ2-1	TRBV6-1	NA	NA	TGTGCCAGCAGTCCTCGTTTGGGGCCCAATGAGCAGTTCTTC	CASSPRLGPNEQFF
TRBJ1-5	TRBV2	NA	NA	TGTGCCAGCAGTTACGACGCGAATAGCAATCAGCCCCAGCATTTT	CASSYDANSNQPQHF
TRBJ2-5	TRBV2	NA	NA	TGTGCCAGCAGTGAATGGGCTAGCATAGAGACCCAGTACTTC	CASSEWASIETQYF
TRBJ2-2	TRBV7-2	TRBD2	few	TGTGCCAGCAGCCGCGGGGGGGCTCCCAGCGGGGAGCTGTTTTTT	CASSRGGAPSGELFF
TRBJ2-7	TRBV9	NA	NA	TGTGCCAGCAGCCAATCCGGGACATTCTCCTACGAGCAGTACTTC	CASSQSGTFSYEQYF
TRBJ2-7	TRBV5-1	NA	once	TGCGCCAGCAGCGAGGACTTTTCCTACGAGCAGTACTTC	CASSEDFSYEQYF
TRBJ2-3	TRBV5-4	NA	NA	TGTGCCAGCAGCCCGGATTTAGGCACAGATACGCAGTATTTT	CASSPDLGTDTQYF
TRBJ1-3	TRBV6-5	NA	NA	TGTGCCAGCCGCCGGGGTTCGGGAAACACCATATATTTT	CASRRGSGNTIYF
TRBJ1-4	TRBV18	NA	NA	TGTGCCAGCTCACCTCTGGGGGGAACTAATGAAAAACTGTTTTTT	CASSPLGGTNEKLFF
TRBJ2-3	TRBV11-2	NA	NA	TGTGCCAGCAGCTTAGATAGTACAGATACGCAGTATTTT	CASSLDSTDTQYF
TRBJ2-3	TRBV25-1	TRBD1	NA	TGTGCCAGCAGAGAGGGGGCGCGCACAGATACGCAGTATTTT	CASREGARTDTQYF
TRBJ2-3	TRBV11-2	NA	NA	TGTGCCAGCAGCTTATATCGAGGGGGGTTCGGGGCAGATACGCAGTATTTT	CASSLYRGGFGADTQYF
TRBJ1-2	TRBV5-5	TRBD1	NA	TGTGCCAGCAGCTTGGCCGGGACAGGAAACTATGGCTACACCTTC	CASSLAGTGNYGYTF
TRBJ2-7	TRBV6-5	NA	NA	TGTGCCAGCAGTGAAACCCCGAGCTCCTACGAGCAGTACTTC	CASSETPSSYEQYF
TRBJ2-5	TRBV5-6	TRBD2	NA	TGTGCCAGCAGCCTAGCGGGGGGGCCGGAGACCCAGTACTTC	CASSLAGGPETQYF
TRBJ1-1	TRBV2	NA	NA	TGTGCCAGCAGTGCGGGGGAAGCTTTCTTT	CASSAGEAFF
TRBJ2-5	TRBV11-3	NA	NA	TGTGCCAGCAGCCCAGACTCAGGGGAGACCCAGTACTTC	CASSPDSGETQYF
TRBJ1-2	TRBV27	TRBD1	once	TGTGCCAGCGCAAGCAGCCCAGGGGGGGACTATGGCTACACCTTC	CASASSPGGDYGYTF